One and the same sample provided the 11 T cell receptor beta chains below, sequenced in a study of blood T cell repertoires in COVID-19 (dated by TCRdb to 2019 to 2021). Library prep was done by the immunoSEQ multiplex PCR assay. The immuneACCESS repertoire file appears here via TCRdb, limited to in-frame rearrangements. These files lack a portion of the clones; in checked studies, under half of the deficit traces to unresolved V genes, and the cause of the others is not known. Present in this sample are fewer than 100,000 clones, 65% to 90% of which were seen just once. The ten biggest clones cover around 4.1% of the sample. The sequenced material came from peripheral blood. Receptors originate from a man between 60 and 75 years old with acute or convalescent COVID-19.

The chain combines TRBV7-9 with TRBJ2-5; TRBD2 matches at 7 bases. V trimming: 2 bases; J trimming: 2 bases; junction bases outside the gene matches: 5. The germline V gene has CDR1 SEHNR and CDR2 FQNEAQ (reference sequence). CDR3 size: 15 residues. The CDR3 loop reads CASSLLAEEQETQYF. The CDR3 DNA reads TGTGCCAGCAGCTTACTAGCGGAAGAACAAGAGACCCAGTACTTC. The variable domain in full, with the rest retrieved from reference TRBV7-9 and TRBJ2-5, is DTGVSQNPRHKITKRGQNVTFRCDPISEHNRLYWYRQTLGQGPEFLTYFQNEAQLEKSRLLSDRFSAERPKGSFSTLEIQRTEQGDSAMYLCASSLLAEEQETQYFGPGTRLLVL.

This CDR3 is CASSPDREGFVKNIQYF. For the CDR3, the DNA is TGCGCCAGCAGCCCGGACAGGGAGGGGTTCGTCAAAAACATTCAGTACTTC. The chain has TRBV5-1 and TRBJ2-4; possible D gene TRBD1, 8 bases. This CDR3 region has 17 residues. In germline, CDR1 is SGHRS, CDR2 YFSETQ. V lost 4 bases to trimming and J lost 3 bases, with 20 bases between them.

The rearrangement links TRBV2 to TRBJ1-1; D might be TRBD1 (6 bases). Germline assignment: CDR1 SNHLY and CDR2 FYNNEI. V lost 2 bases to trimming and J lost 4 bases, with 11 bases between them. This CDR3 is built from 14 residues. CDR3 coding DNA: TGTGCCAGCAGTGAACAGGGGCCTAGCACTGAAGCTTTCTTT. This gives the protein CASSEQGPSTEAFF. Complete variable domain (other parts from reference TRBV2 and TRBJ1-1): EPEVTQTPSHQVTQMGQEVILRCVPISNHLYFYWYRQILGQKVEFLVSFYNNEISEKSEIFDDQFSVERPDGSNFTLKIRSTKLEDSAMYFCASSEQGPSTEAFFGQGTRLTVV.

This rearrangement joins TRBV7-9 to TRBJ2-1; D unresolved. This CDR3 comprises 15 residues. Trimming stripped 4 bases from V and 9 bases from J, with 19 bases between. Germline V CDR1 and CDR2: SEHNR, FQNEAQ (reference sequence). Here the CDR3 reads CASSSPLLGDGEQFF. CDR3 sequence (DNA): TGTGCCAGCAGCTCTCCCCTATTGGGCGACGGTGAGCAGTTCTTC.

The J gene is TRBJ2-2, the V gene TRBV7-6; 13 bases are shared with TRBD2. The ends lost 7 bases at V and 7 bases at J; junction bases unmatched: 9. The CDR3 contains 16 residues. Per germline, CDR1 SGHVS and CDR2 FNYEAQ. CDR3 amino acids: CASTLPGLAGIGELFF. CDR3 nucleotides: TGTGCCAGCACCCTCCCGGGACTAGCGGGGATCGGGGAGCTGTTTTTT.

The rearrangement links TRBV10-2 to TRBJ2-2, with D possibly matching TRBD2 (6 bases). V was shortened by 2 bases and J by 5 bases, with 9 bases between the two germline ends. Germline values: CDR1 WSHSY, CDR2 SAAADI. The CDR3 length is 14 residues. CDR3 residues: CASSETSGTGELFF. The CDR3 DNA is TGCGCCAGCAGTGAGACAAGCGGGACCGGGGAGCTGTTTTTT.

In its sample, this clone was seen once. Relative to the germline gene, one junction end is altered; a read error may explain this. The rearrangement joins TRBV7-2 to TRBJ2-3, with 7 bases aligning to TRBD2. The CDR3 is 15 amino acids. Germline loops: CDR1 SGHTA, CDR2 FQGNSA. The CDR3 protein is CASSLVAQDSGGIHF. DNA of the CDR3: TGTGCCAGCAGCTTAGTAGCGCAGGACTCCGGGGGGATACATTTT.

The rearrangement links TRBV6-5 to TRBJ2-7; possibly TRBD1 for D (6 bases). The germline V and J ends were trimmed by 8 bases and 0 bases, with 14 bases remaining between them. The CDR3 is 14 amino acids. Germline-derived CDR1 and CDR2 are MNHEY and SVGAGI. CDR3 in DNA: TGTGCCAGCTTGGACAGCTACGACTCCTACGAGCAGTACTTC. It codes for CASLDSYDSYEQYF.

The gene calls are TRBV9 and TRBJ1-5; 7 nucleotides agree with TRBD1. Germline-derived CDR1 and CDR2 are SGDLS and YYNGEE. CDR3 size: 14 residues. With 4 bases clipped from V and 10 bases from J, the junction kept 11 bases outside the gene matches. The DNA of the CDR3 is TGTGCCAGCAGCCCATGGGACAGACAATCCCCCCAGCATTTT. Its protein product is CASSPWDRQSPQHF.

This sequence joins TRBV5-4 and TRBJ2-2, with 7 bases matching TRBD1. The CDR3 has 15 residues. The V gene end was trimmed by 5 bases and the J gene end by 4 bases; junction bases not matched to a gene: 8. In germline, CDR1 is SGHNT, CDR2 YYREEE (reference sequence). The CDR3 DNA reads TGTGCCAGCAGTTCCGACAGGGTTGGCACCGGGGAGCTGTTTTTT. Protein sequence: CASSSDRVGTGELFF.

CDR3 DNA: TGTGCCAGTAGTCCCAGGACAGGGGGTGGTGAGCAGTTCTTC. As protein: CASSPRTGGGEQFF. V usage is TRBV19 and J usage is TRBJ2-1, with 10 bases lining up with TRBD1. This CDR3 has 14 residues. Germline V gene lookup returns CDR1 LNHDA and CDR2 SQIVND (reference sequence). The ends lost 5 bases at V and 9 bases at J; junction bases unmatched: 7.